This record covers a single T cell receptor beta chain. This CDR3 is built from 13 residues. V was clipped by 5 bases and J by 3 bases, with 8 bases between them. The sample belongs to a study of blood T cell repertoires in COVID-19. Clones were read by immunoSEQ multiplex PCR, and TCRdb kept only the in-frame ones, dropping some. The profile shows roughly 220,000 clones, 85% to 90% of them singletons. The rearrangement uses TRBV12-3 or TRBV12-4 and TRBJ1-5; D call uncertain. This receptor was identified in a woman aged 45-65 years with COVID-19, enrolled during active disease. The specimen was peripheral blood. The CDR3, as DNA: TGTGCCAGCAGTCTACAGAACAATCAGCCCCAGCATTTT. It encodes CASSLQNNQPQHF.